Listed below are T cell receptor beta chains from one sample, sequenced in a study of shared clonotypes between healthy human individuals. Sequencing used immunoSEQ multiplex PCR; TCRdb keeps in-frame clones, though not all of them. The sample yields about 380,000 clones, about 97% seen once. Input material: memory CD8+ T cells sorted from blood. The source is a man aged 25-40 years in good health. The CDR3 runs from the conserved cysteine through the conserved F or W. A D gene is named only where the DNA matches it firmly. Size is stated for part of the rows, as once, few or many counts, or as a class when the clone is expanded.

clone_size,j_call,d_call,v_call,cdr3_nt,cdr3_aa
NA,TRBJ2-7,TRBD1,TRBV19,TGTGCCAGCAGTTACCGGGACAGAGGCTACGAGCAGTACTTC,CASSYRDRGYEQYF
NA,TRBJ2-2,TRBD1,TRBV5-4,TGTGCCAGCAGCATACAGGGGGCCGGGGAGCTGTTTTTT,CASSIQGAGELFF
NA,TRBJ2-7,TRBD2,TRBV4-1,TGCGCCAGCAGCCAATTGGGACTAGCGGGTCTGGAGCAGTACTTC,CASSQLGLAGLEQYF
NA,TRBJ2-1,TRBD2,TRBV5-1,TGCGCCAGCAGCACAACTAGCGGTGTCAATGAGCAGTTCTTC,CASSTTSGVNEQFF
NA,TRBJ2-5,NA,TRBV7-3,TGTGCCAGCAGCTTAAGCCAGGGGAAGACCCAGTACTTC,CASSLSQGKTQYF
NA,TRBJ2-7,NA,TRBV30,TGTGCCTGGAGTGGCGCCTACGAGCAGTACTTC,CAWSGAYEQYF
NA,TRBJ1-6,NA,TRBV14,TGTGCCAGCAGCCAAGACAGGGTTACTTCACCCCTCCACTTT,CASSQDRVTSPLHF
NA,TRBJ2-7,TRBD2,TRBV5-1,TGCGCCAGCAGCCCTCTAGCGGGAGTCGGTGAGCAGTACTTC,CASSPLAGVGEQYF
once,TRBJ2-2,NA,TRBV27,TGTGCCAGCAGTTCCAGGGCGCGTCCAGGGGAGCTGTTTTTT,CASSSRARPGELFF
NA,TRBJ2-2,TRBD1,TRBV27,TGTGCCAGCTCCGGGACAGGGTACACCGGGGAGCTGTTTTTT,CASSGTGYTGELFF
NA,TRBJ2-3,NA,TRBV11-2,TGTGCCAGCAGCCCCCGGGATACGCAGTATTTT,CASSPRDTQYF
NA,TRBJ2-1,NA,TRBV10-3,TGTGCCATCAGTGAGTCCCGCGGTTCCTACAATGAGCAGTTCTTC,CAISESRGSYNEQFF
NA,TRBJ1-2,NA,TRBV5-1,TGCGCCAGCAGCGTGGACCGAGACTATGGCTACACCTTC,CASSVDRDYGYTF
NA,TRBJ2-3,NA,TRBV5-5,TGTGCCAGCAGCTTGGGGGCTAGCAACACAGATACGCAGTATTTT,CASSLGASNTDTQYF
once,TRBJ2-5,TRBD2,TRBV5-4,TGTGCCAGCAGCTTGACCCGCGGGAGTGAAGAGACCCAGTACTTC,CASSLTRGSEETQYF
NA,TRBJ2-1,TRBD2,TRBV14,TGTGCCAGCAGCCAAGACACTTCTAGCGGGAGGGTCCGCTCCTACAATGAGCAGTTCTTC,CASSQDTSSGRVRSYNEQFF
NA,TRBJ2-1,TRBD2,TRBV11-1,TGTGCCAGCAGCTTAGCGCCTAGCGGGAGTGAGCAGTTCTTC,CASSLAPSGSEQFF
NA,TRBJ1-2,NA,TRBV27,TGTGCCAGCAGTTTACAGGGCCCCTCCTTCTATGGCTACACCTTC,CASSLQGPSFYGYTF
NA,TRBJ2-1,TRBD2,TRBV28,TGTGCCAGCATGGGGGGGAATGAGCAGTTCTTC,CASMGGNEQFF
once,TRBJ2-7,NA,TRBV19,TGTGCCAGTAGTATGGGAGACGAGCAGTACTTC,CASSMGDEQYF
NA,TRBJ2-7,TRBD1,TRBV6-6,TGTGCCAGTGTCGGTGGGGACAGGGTCTACGAGCAGTACTTC,CASVGGDRVYEQYF
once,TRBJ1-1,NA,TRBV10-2,TGCGCCAGCAGTCAGAACACTGAAGCTTTCTTT,CASSQNTEAFF
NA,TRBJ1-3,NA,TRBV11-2,TGTGCCAGCAGCCCGATAAACAGGAAACCTGGAAACACCATATATTTT,CASSPINRKPGNTIYF
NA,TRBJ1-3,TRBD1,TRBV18,TGTGCCAGCTCACCAACAACAGGGGTCTCGGGAAACACCATATATTTT,CASSPTTGVSGNTIYF
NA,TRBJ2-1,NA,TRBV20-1,TGCAGTGCTAGGAACTACAATGAGCAGTTCTTC,CSARNYNEQFF
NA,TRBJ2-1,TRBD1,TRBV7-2,TGTGCCAGCAGCTTAGAAGGGACAGTGGTAAATGAGCAGTTCTTC,CASSLEGTVVNEQFF
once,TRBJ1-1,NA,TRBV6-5,TGTGCCAGCAGTTACTCGAAGCGGAACACTGAAGCTTTCTTT,CASSYSKRNTEAFF
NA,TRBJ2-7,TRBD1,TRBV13,TGTGCCAGCAGCTTAGCCCGGACAGGGAGGTACGAGCAGTACTTC,CASSLARTGRYEQYF
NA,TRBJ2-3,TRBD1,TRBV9,TGTGCCAGCAGCGTATCGAGGCCGGGACAGGGACCTTATACGCAGTATTTT,CASSVSRPGQGPYTQYF
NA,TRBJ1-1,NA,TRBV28,TGTGCCAGCAGTTTAGGCTTGAACACTGAAGCTTTCTTT,CASSLGLNTEAFF
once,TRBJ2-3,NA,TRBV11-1,TGTGCCAGCAGCTTGGGGAGTTATACGCAGTATTTT,CASSLGSYTQYF
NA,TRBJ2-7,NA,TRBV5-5,TGTGCCAGCAGCTTGGTGAGACAGGACTACGAGCAGTACTTC,CASSLVRQDYEQYF
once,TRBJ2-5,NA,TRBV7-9,TGTGCCAGCAGCTTAGCAATTTACAGGGAAGAGACCCAGTACTTC,CASSLAIYREETQYF
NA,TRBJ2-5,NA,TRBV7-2,TGTGCCAGCAGCTTAGCGCGGACTCAAGAGACCCAGTACTTC,CASSLARTQETQYF
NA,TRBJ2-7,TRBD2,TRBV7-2,TGTGCCAGCAGCTTGACCGGGACTAGGGGCTACGAGCAGTACTTC,CASSLTGTRGYEQYF
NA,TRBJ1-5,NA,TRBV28,TGTGCCAGCAGCCGGGCGGGGCAGAAGTCATCTCAGCCCCAGCATTTT,CASSRAGQKSSQPQHF
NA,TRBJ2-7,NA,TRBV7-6,TGTGCCAGCAGCTTAGGGCAGCGCAGCGCCGGGGAGCAGTACTTC,CASSLGQRSAGEQYF
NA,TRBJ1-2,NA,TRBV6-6,TGTGCCAGCAGTTCCCCAGCGGGGCCCAACTATGGCTACACCTTC,CASSSPAGPNYGYTF
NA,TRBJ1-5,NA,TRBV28,TGTGCCAGCAGTTTATACGGGGGGACCCCCTTTAATCAGCCCCAGCATTTT,CASSLYGGTPFNQPQHF
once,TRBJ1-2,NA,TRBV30,TGTGCCTGGAGCAAAGATGGGGGTTTCTATGGCTACACCTTC,CAWSKDGGFYGYTF
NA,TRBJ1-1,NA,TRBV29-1,TGCAGCGTTGAAGGGAGGGGACCTTTCGGGGCTGAAGCTTTCTTT,CSVEGRGPFGAEAFF
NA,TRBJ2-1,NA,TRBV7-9,TGTGCCAGCATATGGGGGAAAAATGAGCAGTTCTTC,CASIWGKNEQFF
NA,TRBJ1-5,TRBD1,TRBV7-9,TGTGCCAGCAGCAAAGGGACAGGGCAAAATCAGCCCCAGCATTTT,CASSKGTGQNQPQHF
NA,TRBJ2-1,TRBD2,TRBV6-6,TGTGCCAGCGAGGGACTAGCGGGAGACACTTACAATGAGCAGTTCTTC,CASEGLAGDTYNEQFF
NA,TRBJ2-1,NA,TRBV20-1,TGCAGTGCTAGTGTCCATGAGCAGTTCTTC,CSASVHEQFF
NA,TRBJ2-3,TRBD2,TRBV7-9,TGTGCCAGCAGCTTAGTACTAGCGGGCACAGATACGCAGTATTTT,CASSLVLAGTDTQYF
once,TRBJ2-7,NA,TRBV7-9,TGTGCCAGCAGCTTAGTTGAACGGGCGACCTCCTACGAGCAGTACTTC,CASSLVERATSYEQYF
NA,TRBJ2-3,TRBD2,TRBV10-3,TGTGCCATCAGTGAGTCTTGGACTAGCGCATACACAGATACGCAGTATTTT,CAISESWTSAYTDTQYF
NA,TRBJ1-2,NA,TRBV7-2,TGTGCCAGCAGCTTAGTGGGGAGCTATGGCTACACCTTC,CASSLVGSYGYTF
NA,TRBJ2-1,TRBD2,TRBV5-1,TGCGCCAGCAGCCCCAATCTTAGCGGGAGTTACAATGAGCAGTTCTTC,CASSPNLSGSYNEQFF
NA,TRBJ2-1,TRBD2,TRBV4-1,TGCGCCAGCAGCCAAGGACTAGCGGGAGACAATGAGCAGTTCTTC,CASSQGLAGDNEQFF
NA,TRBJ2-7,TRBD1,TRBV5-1,TGCGCCAGCAGCTTCAGGGGGCGCGAGCAGTACTTC,CASSFRGREQYF
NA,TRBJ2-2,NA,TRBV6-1,TGTGCCAGTCACAGGACCCTCGCCGGGGAGCTGTTTTTT,CASHRTLAGELFF
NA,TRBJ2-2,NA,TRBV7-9,TGTGCCAGCAGCTTAGGACTAGCCGGGGAGCTGTTTTTT,CASSLGLAGELFF
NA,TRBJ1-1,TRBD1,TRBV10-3,TGTGCCATCAGTGCCGACAGGGGGGGGAACACTGAAGCTTTCTTT,CAISADRGGNTEAFF